This TCR beta chain comes out of a study of blood T cell repertoires in COVID-19. V lost 2 bases to trimming and J lost 1 base; unmatched junction nucleotides: 2. The CDR3 consists of 15 residues. Per the germline V gene, CDR1 is MNHEY and CDR2 is SVGAGI. Sequenced by immunoSEQ multiplex PCR; TCRdb stores in-frame clones only, minus some. In the table there are 100,000 to 150,000 clones, approximately 84% of which are singletons. Sequenced input: peripheral blood. This sequence was found in a woman of 80 years or more with acute or convalescent COVID-19. The V call is TRBV6-5, the J call TRBJ1-5; 7 bases map to TRBD1. In DNA form, the CDR3 reads TGTGCCAGCAGTTACCTACAGGGGAGCAATCAGCCCCAGCATTTT. This translates into CASSYLQGSNQPQHF.